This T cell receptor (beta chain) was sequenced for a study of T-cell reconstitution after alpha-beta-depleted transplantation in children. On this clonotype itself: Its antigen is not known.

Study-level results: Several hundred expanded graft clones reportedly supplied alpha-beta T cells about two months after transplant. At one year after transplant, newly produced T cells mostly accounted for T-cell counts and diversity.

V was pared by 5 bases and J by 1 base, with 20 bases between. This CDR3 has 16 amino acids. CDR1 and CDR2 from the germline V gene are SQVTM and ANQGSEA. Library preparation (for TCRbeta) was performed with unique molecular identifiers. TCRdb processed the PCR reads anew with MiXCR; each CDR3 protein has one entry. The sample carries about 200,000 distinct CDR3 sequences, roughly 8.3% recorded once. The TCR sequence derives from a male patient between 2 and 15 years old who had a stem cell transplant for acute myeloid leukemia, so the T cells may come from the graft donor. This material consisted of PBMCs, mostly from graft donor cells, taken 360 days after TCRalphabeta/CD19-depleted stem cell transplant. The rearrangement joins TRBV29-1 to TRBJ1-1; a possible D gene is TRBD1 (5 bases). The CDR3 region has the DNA TGCAGCGTTCACTGGTTCAGGGAGCCTTCGAACACTGAAGCTTTCTTT. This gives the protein CSVHWFREPSNTEAFF.